The clone carrying this TCR beta chain was observed many times. These data originate in a study of low-dose radiotherapy and immunotherapy resistance in tumors. With TRAV- and TRBV-specific primers, first-strand cDNA was made, covering the alpha and beta chains. Over roughly 20 PCR cycles, TCRs were amplified from a constant-region primer and V-primer adapter. TCRdb analysed the reads with MiXCR anew, one entry per CDR3 protein. The data show around 90,000 distinct CDR3 sequences, 18% seen once. Trimming cost V 8 bases and J 4 bases; bases outside gene matches: 10. The CDR3 extends over 15 amino acids. Germline values: CDR1 MNHNS, CDR2 SASEGT. Time point of the sample: before trial treatment. Administered to the donors were nivolumab, ipilimumab, aspirin, low-dose cyclophosphamide and low-dose radiotherapy.

The sequence was obtained from a male donor with prostate cancer. Source: PBMCs, taken before treatment. This chain links TRBV6-1 with TRBJ2-2, with TRBD2 identical over 7 bases. The CDR3 nucleotides read TGTGCCAGCGGGGGGGGAACAGCAGCCACCGGGGAGCTGTTTTTT. Amino acids: CASGGGTAATGELFF.